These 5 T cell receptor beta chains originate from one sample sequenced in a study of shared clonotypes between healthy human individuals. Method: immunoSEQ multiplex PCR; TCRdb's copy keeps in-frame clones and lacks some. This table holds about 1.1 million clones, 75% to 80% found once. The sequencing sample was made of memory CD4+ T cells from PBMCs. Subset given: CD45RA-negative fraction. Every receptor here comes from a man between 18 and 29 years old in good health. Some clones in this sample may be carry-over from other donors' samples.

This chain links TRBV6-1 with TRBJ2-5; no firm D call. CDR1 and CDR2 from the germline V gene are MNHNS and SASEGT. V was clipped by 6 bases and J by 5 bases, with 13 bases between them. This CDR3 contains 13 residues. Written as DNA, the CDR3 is TGTGCCAGCAGCCCCGGGTTGAGTGAGACCCAGTACTTC. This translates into CASSPGLSETQYF.

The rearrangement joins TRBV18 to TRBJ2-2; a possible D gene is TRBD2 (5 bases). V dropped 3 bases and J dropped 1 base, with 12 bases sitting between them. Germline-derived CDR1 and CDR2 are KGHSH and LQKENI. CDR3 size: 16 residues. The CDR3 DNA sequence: TGTGCCAGCTCACCCCTGAGGGCTCGGAACACCGGGGAGCTGTTTTTT. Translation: CASSPLRARNTGELFF.

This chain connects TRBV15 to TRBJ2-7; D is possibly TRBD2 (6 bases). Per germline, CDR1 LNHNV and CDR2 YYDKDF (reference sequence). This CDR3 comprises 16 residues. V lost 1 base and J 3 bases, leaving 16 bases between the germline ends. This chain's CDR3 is CATSRGGGRGIYEQYF. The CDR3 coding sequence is TGTGCCACCAGCAGAGGTGGGGGTCGGGGGATCTACGAGCAGTACTTC.

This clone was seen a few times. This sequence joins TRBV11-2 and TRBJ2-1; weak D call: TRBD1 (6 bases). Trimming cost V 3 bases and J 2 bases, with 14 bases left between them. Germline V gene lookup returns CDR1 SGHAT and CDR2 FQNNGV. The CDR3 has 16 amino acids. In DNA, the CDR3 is TGTGCCAGCAGCTTTCGCAGGGGTTTAACCTACAATGAGCAGTTCTTC. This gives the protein CASSFRRGLTYNEQFF.

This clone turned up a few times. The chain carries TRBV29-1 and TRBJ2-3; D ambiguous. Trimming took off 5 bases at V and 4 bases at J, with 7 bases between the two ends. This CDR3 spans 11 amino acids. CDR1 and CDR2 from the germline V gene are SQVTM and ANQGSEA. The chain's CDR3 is CSVFSPDTQYF. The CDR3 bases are TGCAGCGTTTTTAGCCCAGATACGCAGTATTTT.